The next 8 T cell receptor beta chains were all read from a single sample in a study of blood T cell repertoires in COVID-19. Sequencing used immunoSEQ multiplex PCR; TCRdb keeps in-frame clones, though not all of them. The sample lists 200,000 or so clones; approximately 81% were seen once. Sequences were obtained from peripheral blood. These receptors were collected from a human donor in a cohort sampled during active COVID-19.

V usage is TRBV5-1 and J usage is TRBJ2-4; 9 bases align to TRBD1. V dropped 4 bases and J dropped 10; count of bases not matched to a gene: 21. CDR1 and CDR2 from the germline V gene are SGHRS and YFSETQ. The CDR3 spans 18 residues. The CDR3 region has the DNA TGCGCCAGCAGCCGAGAGGTTGGACAGGGGTATGGGCCCGCGATTCAGTACTTC. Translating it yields CASSREVGQGYGPAIQYF. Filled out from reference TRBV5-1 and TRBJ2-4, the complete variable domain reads KAGVTQTPRYLIKTRGQQVTLSCSPISGHRSVSWYQQTPGQGLQFLFEYFSETQRNKGNFPGRFSGRQFSNSRSEMNVSTLELGDSALYLCASSREVGQGYGPAIQYFGAGTRLSVL.

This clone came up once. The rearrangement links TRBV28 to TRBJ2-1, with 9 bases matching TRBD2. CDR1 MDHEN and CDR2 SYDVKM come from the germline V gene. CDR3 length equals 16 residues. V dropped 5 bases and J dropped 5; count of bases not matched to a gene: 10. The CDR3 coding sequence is TGTGCCAGCAGTGACCTCTCTAGCGGGAAGGACAATGAGCAGTTCTTC. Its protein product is CASSDLSSGKDNEQFF. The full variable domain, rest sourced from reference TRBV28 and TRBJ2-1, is DVKVTQSSRYLVKRTGEKVFLECVQDMDHENMFWYRQDPGLGLRLIYFSYDVKMKEKGDIPEGYSVSREKKERFSLILESASTNQTSMYLCASSDLSSGKDNEQFFGPGTRLTVL.

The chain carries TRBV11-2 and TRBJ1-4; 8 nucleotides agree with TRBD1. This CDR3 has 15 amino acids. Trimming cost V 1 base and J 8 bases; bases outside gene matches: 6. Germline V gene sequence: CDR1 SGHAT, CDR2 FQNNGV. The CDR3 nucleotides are TGTGCCAGCAGCTTAGGGGGGGACAGGAGAGAAAAACTGTTTTTT. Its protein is CASSLGGDRREKLFF.

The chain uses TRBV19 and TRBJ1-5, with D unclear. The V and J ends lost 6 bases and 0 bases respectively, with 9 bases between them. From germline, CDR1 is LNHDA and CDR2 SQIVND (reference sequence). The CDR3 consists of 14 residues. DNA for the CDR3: TGTGCCAGTAGCCCCAGGTATAGCAATCAGCCCCAGCATTTT. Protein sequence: CASSPRYSNQPQHF.

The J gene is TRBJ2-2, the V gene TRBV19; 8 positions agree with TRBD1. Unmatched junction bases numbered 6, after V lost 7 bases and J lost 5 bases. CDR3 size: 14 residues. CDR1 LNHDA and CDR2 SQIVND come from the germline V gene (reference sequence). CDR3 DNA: TGTGCCAGTATCCGGACAGGGAGAACCGGGGAGCTGTTTTTT. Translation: CASIRTGRTGELFF.

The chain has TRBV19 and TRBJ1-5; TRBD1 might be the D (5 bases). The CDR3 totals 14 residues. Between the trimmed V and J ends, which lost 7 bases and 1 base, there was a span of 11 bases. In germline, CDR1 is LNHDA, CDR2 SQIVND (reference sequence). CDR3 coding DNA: TGTGCCAGTACTCCGGGGGAGAGCAATCAGCCCCAGCATTTT. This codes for CASTPGESNQPQHF.

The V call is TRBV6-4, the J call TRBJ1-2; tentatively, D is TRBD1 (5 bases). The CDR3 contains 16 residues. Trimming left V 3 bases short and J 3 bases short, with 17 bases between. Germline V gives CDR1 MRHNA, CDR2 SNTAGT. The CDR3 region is CASSEQLWGVDYGYTF. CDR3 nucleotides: TGTGCCAGCAGTGAACAATTGTGGGGGGTAGACTATGGCTACACCTTC.

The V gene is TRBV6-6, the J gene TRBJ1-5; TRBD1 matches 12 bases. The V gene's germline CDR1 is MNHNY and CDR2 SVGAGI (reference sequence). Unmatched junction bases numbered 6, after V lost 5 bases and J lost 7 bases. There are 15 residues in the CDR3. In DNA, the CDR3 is TGTGCCAGCAGTACGGGACAGGGGGCTTGGCAGCCCCAGCATTTT. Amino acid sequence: CASSTGQGAWQPQHF.